The source of this T cell receptor beta chain is a study of T cell responses to AZD1222 COVID-19 vaccine. Study-wide points: Close to half of spike-specific TCRs reportedly recognize unmutated variant regions. At 160-218 and 743-854, vaccine-associated CD4 TCRs were dominant, and they spanned spike. Receipt of two AZD1222 doses was followed by a rise in Spike-specific TCR breadth and depth.

This CDR3 contains 16 residues. The germline V gene has CDR1 PRHDT and CDR2 FYEKMQ (reference sequence). The J segment lost 4 bases and the V segment lost 5 bases, leaving 11 bases of the junction unmatched. A word on this clone: Its antigen is unidentified.

Generated by immunoSEQ multiplex PCR, the TCRdb table keeps only in-frame clones and is missing some. Here the sample spans about 120,000 clones, 70% to 90% being singletons. V usage is TRBV13 and J usage is TRBJ1-2, with 9 bases lining up with TRBD1. The clonotype originates from an adult in good health. Sequencing was performed on peripheral blood, taken on day 0 of AZD1222 vaccination. The CDR3 coding sequence is TGTGCCAGCAGCCCGTCCGGGACAGGGCAGAGCTATGGCTACACCTTC. This codes for CASSPSGTGQSYGYTF.